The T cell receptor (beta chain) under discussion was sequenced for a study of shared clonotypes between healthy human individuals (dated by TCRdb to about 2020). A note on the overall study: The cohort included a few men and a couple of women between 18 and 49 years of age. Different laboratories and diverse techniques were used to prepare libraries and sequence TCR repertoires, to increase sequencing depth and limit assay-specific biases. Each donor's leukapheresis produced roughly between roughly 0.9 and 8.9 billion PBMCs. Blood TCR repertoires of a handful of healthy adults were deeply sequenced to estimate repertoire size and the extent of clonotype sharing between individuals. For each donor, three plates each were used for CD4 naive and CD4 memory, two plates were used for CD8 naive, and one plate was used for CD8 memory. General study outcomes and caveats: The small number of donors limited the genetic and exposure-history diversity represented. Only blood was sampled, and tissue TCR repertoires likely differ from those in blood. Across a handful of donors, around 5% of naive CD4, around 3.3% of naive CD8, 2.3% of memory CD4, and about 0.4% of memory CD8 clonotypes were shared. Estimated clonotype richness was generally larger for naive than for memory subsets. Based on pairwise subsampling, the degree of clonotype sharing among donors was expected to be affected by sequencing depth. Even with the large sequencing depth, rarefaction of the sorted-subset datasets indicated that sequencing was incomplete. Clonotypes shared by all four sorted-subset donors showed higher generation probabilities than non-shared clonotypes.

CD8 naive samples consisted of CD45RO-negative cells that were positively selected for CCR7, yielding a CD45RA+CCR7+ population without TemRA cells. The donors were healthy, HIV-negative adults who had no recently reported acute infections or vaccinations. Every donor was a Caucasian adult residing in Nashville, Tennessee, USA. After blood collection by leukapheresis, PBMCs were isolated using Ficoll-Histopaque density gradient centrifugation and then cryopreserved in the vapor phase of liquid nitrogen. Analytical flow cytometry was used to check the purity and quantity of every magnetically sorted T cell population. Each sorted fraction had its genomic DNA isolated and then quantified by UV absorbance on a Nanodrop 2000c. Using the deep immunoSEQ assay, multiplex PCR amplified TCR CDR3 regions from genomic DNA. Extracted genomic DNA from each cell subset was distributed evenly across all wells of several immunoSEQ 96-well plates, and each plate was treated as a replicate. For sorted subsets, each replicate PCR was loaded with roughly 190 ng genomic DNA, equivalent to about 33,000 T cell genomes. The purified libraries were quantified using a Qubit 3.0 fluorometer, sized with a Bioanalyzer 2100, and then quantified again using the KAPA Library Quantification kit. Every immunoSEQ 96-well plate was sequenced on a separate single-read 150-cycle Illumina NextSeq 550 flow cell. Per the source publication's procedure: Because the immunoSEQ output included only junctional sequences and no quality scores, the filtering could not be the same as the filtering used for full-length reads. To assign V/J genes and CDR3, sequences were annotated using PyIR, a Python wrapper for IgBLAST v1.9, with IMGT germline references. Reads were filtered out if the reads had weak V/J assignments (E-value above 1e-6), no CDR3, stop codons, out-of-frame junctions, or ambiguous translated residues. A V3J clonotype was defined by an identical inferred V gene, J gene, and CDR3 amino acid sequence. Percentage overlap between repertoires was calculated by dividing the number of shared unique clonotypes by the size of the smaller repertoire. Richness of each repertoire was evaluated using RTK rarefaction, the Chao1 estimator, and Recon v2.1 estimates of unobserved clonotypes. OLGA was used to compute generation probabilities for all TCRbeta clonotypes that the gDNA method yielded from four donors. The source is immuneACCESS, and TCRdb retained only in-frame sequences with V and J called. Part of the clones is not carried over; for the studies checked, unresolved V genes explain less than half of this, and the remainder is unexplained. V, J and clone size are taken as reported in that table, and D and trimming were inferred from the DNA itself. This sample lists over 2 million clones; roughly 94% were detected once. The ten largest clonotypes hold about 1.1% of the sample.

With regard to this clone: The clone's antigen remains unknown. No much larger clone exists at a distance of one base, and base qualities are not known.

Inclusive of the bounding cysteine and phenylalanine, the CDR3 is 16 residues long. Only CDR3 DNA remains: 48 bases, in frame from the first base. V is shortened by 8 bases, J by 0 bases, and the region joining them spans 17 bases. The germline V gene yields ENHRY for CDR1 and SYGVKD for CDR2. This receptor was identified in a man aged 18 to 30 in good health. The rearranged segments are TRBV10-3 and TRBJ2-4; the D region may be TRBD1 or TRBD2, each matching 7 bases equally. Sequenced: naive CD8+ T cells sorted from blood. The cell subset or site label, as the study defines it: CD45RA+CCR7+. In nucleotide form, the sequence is TGTGCCATCGGAGCGGGACAGTCTTTAGCCAAAAACATTCAGTACTTC. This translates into CAIGAGQSLAKNIQYF.